These T cell receptor beta chains were read from a single sample in a study of cytomegalovirus exposure and HLA in healthy donors. Using immunoSEQ multiplex PCR, the repertoire was profiled, and TCRdb retains in-frame clones only, with some absent. The sample has roughly 100,000 clones, roughly 79% seen once. The sample consisted of PBMCs. The receptor source for this set is a man aged 50-60 years in good health and CMV-seropositive. Each CDR3 is given with its conserved first and last residue. The order of the fields is V gene, J gene, CDR3 protein.

TRBV11-2	TRBJ2-7	CASSSRGGLAGNSYEQYF
TRBV6-1	TRBJ2-1	CASGLAVHNEQFF
TRBV14	TRBJ2-7	CASSQEPGRGRYEQYF
TRBV2	TRBJ1-1	CASPKREKVLKGTEAFF
TRBV18	TRBJ2-2	CASSRGQGTSGELFF
TRBV28	TRBJ1-2	CASAPGIWDRGLYGYTF
TRBV4-2	TRBJ2-1	CASSRGQGGDNEQFF
TRBV13	TRBJ2-7	CASSSPRDYEQYF
TRBV7-9	-	CASSPSGASSYEQYF
TRBV6-1	TRBJ2-5	CASSEETSGQETQYF
TRBV11-3	TRBJ2-2	CASSPSGELFF
TRBV6-1	TRBJ2-6	CAVRDRASGTNVLTF
TRBV7-8	TRBJ2-7	CASSSRQGPFSYEQYF
TRBV27	TRBJ2-4	CASSLLGGRGAKNIQYF
TRBV7-3	TRBJ2-1	CASSPYSSGSTYNEQFF
TRBV19	TRBJ1-5	CASSKETGMRNQPQHF
TRBV19	TRBJ2-2	CASSIPDRATGELFF
TRBV30	TRBJ2-1	CACPKPGQPYNEQFF
TRBV7-9	TRBJ2-1	CASRSKSGTSGADEQFF
TRBV23-1	TRBJ2-1	CASSRLAGGPRNEQFF
TRBV27	TRBJ2-2	CASSPGVQARGLPNTGELFF
TRBV10-3	TRBJ2-3	CAIKDSGSNTDTQYF
TRBV7-8	TRBJ1-4	CASSHRPAATNEKLFF
TRBV6-1	TRBJ2-3	CASSEEVAGTTDTQYF
TRBV6-9	TRBJ2-5	CAKRQAAGTQYF
TRBV14	TRBJ1-6	CASSQEGRNSPLHF
TRBV4-3	TRBJ2-1	CASSQELAGGGDEQFF
TRBV19	TRBJ2-7	CASSIAAGGGYEQYF
TRBV10-3	TRBJ2-7	CAINHGDSYEQYF
TRBV28	TRBJ2-1	CASRGRDSSSYNEQFF
TRBV11-2	TRBJ2-7	CASSQITSGNSYEQYF
TRBV29-1	TRBJ1-2	CSVDTSGTGSGYTF
TRBV18	TRBJ2-3	CASSPTGTGVYTQYF
TRBV5-5	TRBJ2-3	CASSRDITSTDTQYF
TRBV15	TRBJ1-5	CATSRDPGEPQHF
TRBV27	TRBJ1-3	CASRQNTIYF
TRBV19	TRBJ1-1	CASGLQGAQNTEAFF
TRBV7-9	TRBJ1-4	CASSLAGRVATNEKLFF
TRBV2	TRBJ1-1	CASSEQGQGEAFF
TRBV19	TRBJ1-2	CASSPGPVTGGYTF
TRBV18	TRBJ1-3	CASSLISGNTIYF
TRBV27	TRBJ2-5	CASSLRRIDGETQYF
TRBV6-5	TRBJ1-5	CASSPNSNQPQHF
TRBV30	TRBJ1-3	CAWSQGDLSGNTIYF
TRBV10-2	TRBJ2-7	CASSDTGGNYEQYF
TRBV5-1	TRBJ2-7	CASSEKTGGAYEQYF
TRBV30	TRBJ1-6	CAWSVQFGGSPLHF
TRBV19	TRBJ2-5	CASSIQGRPGETQYF
TRBV4-2	TRBJ2-1	CASSQELGNEQFF
TRBV11-2	TRBJ2-7	CASSLVRGRAIYEQYF
TRBV5-4	TRBJ1-5	CASSSGTGNQPQHF
TRBV9	TRBJ2-3	CASSTRQFTDTQYF
TRBV10-1	TRBJ2-5	CASRPGRGETQYF
TRBV11-1	TRBJ2-2	CASSLERGARGTGELFF
TRBV5-1	TRBJ2-1	CASSPGLVGNEQFF